Ten or more counts support the clone carrying this T cell receptor (beta chain). Germline V gene sequence: CDR1 MNHEY, CDR2 SVGAGI. Trimming cost V 2 bases and J 4 bases, with 18 bases left between them. The CDR3 is 17 residues long. Participants, patients aged 18 to 65, had newly diagnosed hyperthyroidism with a duration under 2 months. The PBMCs were sourced from fresh peripheral blood (less than 11 ml). This specimen belongs to a study of T cells in Graves' hyperthyroidism and ophthalmopathy. Authors of the study amplified TCR beta CDR3 regions from RNA transcripts. Primed by the HTBI set, a first-round RT-PCR was run on the TCR CDR3. In TCRdb, the multiplex PCR reads were re-called with MiXCR into one record per CDR3 protein. This sample has around 280,000 distinct CDR3 sequences, with 13% found just once.

This TCR was sampled from a woman aged 25 to 39 with Graves' hyperthyroidism that later progressed to Graves' ophthalmopathy. What was sequenced was blood. The V and J genes are TRBV6-5 and TRBJ1-5, with D hard to call. The CDR3 loop reads CASSYKSAGSLNQPQHF. The CDR3, as DNA: TGTGCCAGCAGTTACAAGTCGGCAGGCTCCCTGAATCAGCCCCAGCATTTT.